A selection of T cell receptor beta chains follows, all from one sample in a study of cytomegalovirus exposure and HLA in healthy donors. Profiled with immunoSEQ multiplex PCR; TCRdb holds only in-frame clones, not every one. The sample records about 130,000 clones, nearly 85% being singletons. Sequences were obtained from PBMCs. The receptors derive from a boy aged 5-17 years in good health and CMV-seronegative. Each CDR3 is given with its conserved first and last residue. Each record gives: V gene, clone size, CDR3 length, D gene, J gene, CDR3 protein, CDR3 DNA. D genes are given only for firm matches. Size is stated for part of the rows, as once, few or many counts, or as a class when the clone is expanded.

v_call: TRBV2; clone_size: once; cdr3_length: 15; d_call: TRBD2; j_call: TRBJ2-7; cdr3_aa: CASSERLAGATEQYF; cdr3_nt: TGTGCCAGCAGTGAACGACTAGCGGGAGCGACCGAGCAGTACTTC
v_call: TRBV6-4; clone_size: once; cdr3_length: 16; d_call: TRBD2; j_call: TRBJ2-1; cdr3_aa: CASSTGWTSGINEQFF; cdr3_nt: TGTGCCAGCAGTACGGGATGGACTAGCGGGATAAATGAGCAGTTCTTC
v_call: TRBV6-5; clone_size: NA; cdr3_length: 15; d_call: NA; j_call: TRBJ1-6; cdr3_aa: CASSYSSGISSPLHF; cdr3_nt: TGTGCCAGCAGTTACTCCAGTGGCATTTCTTCACCCCTCCACTTT
v_call: TRBV30; clone_size: NA; cdr3_length: 12; d_call: NA; j_call: TRBJ2-3; cdr3_aa: CAWSPDGHTQYF; cdr3_nt: TGTGCCTGGAGCCCTGATGGGCATACGCAGTATTTT
v_call: TRBV5-4; clone_size: once; cdr3_length: 16; d_call: TRBD2; j_call: TRBJ2-1; cdr3_aa: CASSLGPSGRNNEQFF; cdr3_nt: TGTGCCAGCAGCTTGGGTCCCAGCGGGAGAAACAATGAGCAGTTCTTC
v_call: TRBV4-1; clone_size: NA; cdr3_length: 21; d_call: TRBD2; j_call: TRBJ2-1; cdr3_aa: CASSQDRHSTSGGGSYNEQFF; cdr3_nt: TGCGCCAGCAGCCAAGATCGGCATTCGACTAGCGGGGGGGGGTCCTACAATGAGCAGTTCTTC
v_call: TRBV5-1; clone_size: NA; cdr3_length: 17; d_call: TRBD1; j_call: TRBJ1-2; cdr3_aa: CASSYRTGGEPNYGYTF; cdr3_nt: TGCGCCAGCAGCTACCGGACAGGGGGGGAGCCTAACTATGGCTACACCTTC
v_call: TRBV7-8; clone_size: NA; cdr3_length: 15; d_call: NA; j_call: TRBJ2-7; cdr3_aa: CASSLGVGGYYEQYF; cdr3_nt: TGTGCCAGCAGCTTAGGTGTCGGCGGCTACTACGAGCAGTACTTC
v_call: TRBV4-1; clone_size: once; cdr3_length: 17; d_call: NA; j_call: TRBJ2-1; cdr3_aa: CASSQAGGRVNYNEQFF; cdr3_nt: TGCGCCAGCAGTCAAGCCGGGGGACGGGTGAACTACAATGAGCAGTTCTTC
v_call: TRBV7-2; clone_size: NA; cdr3_length: 14; d_call: NA; j_call: TRBJ1-3; cdr3_aa: CASSLFASGDTIYF; cdr3_nt: TGTGCCAGCAGCTTATTCGCCAGCGGCGACACCATATATTTT
v_call: TRBV5-5; clone_size: NA; cdr3_length: 18; d_call: TRBD1; j_call: TRBJ1-5; cdr3_aa: CASSSGTGDGWSNQPQHF; cdr3_nt: TGTGCCAGCAGCTCGGGGACAGGGGACGGTTGGAGCAATCAGCCCCAGCATTTT
v_call: TRBV2; clone_size: NA; cdr3_length: 15; d_call: TRBD2; j_call: TRBJ2-1; cdr3_aa: CASRGETSGRNEQFF; cdr3_nt: TGTGCCAGCAGAGGGGAAACTAGCGGGAGAAATGAGCAGTTCTTC
v_call: TRBV5-1; clone_size: NA; cdr3_length: 16; d_call: TRBD2; j_call: TRBJ2-7; cdr3_aa: CASSPGLAGAAYEQYF; cdr3_nt: TGCGCCAGCAGCCCGGGACTAGCGGGAGCCGCCTACGAGCAGTACTTC
v_call: TRBV30; clone_size: NA; cdr3_length: 15; d_call: TRBD2; j_call: TRBJ2-1; cdr3_aa: CAWSKKGLAHNEQFF; cdr3_nt: TGTGCCTGGAGTAAAAAGGGACTAGCGCACAATGAGCAGTTCTTC
v_call: TRBV19; clone_size: NA; cdr3_length: 13; d_call: NA; j_call: TRBJ1-5; cdr3_aa: CASSISSYQPQHF; cdr3_nt: TGTGCCAGTAGTATTTCCAGTTATCAGCCCCAGCATTTT
v_call: TRBV7-2; clone_size: NA; cdr3_length: 16; d_call: TRBD2; j_call: TRBJ2-1; cdr3_aa: CASSLASGRNYNEQFF; cdr3_nt: TGTGCCAGCAGCTTAGCTAGCGGGAGGAACTACAATGAGCAGTTCTTC
v_call: TRBV13; clone_size: few; cdr3_length: 14; d_call: NA; j_call: TRBJ2-7; cdr3_aa: CASSSTRGAREQYF; cdr3_nt: TGTGCCAGCAGTTCTACCCGCGGGGCTAGGGAGCAGTACTTC
v_call: TRBV5-1; clone_size: NA; cdr3_length: 14; d_call: NA; j_call: TRBJ2-1; cdr3_aa: CASSLSVDYNEQFF; cdr3_nt: TGCGCCAGCAGCTTGTCGGTAGATTACAATGAGCAGTTCTTC
v_call: TRBV5-1; clone_size: NA; cdr3_length: 15; d_call: TRBD1; j_call: TRBJ1-1; cdr3_aa: CASSFPGQGAAEAFF; cdr3_nt: TGCGCCAGCAGCTTTCCAGGACAGGGGGCGGCTGAAGCTTTCTTT
v_call: TRBV7-2; clone_size: NA; cdr3_length: 13; d_call: NA; j_call: TRBJ1-2; cdr3_aa: CASSSRGPRGYTF; cdr3_nt: TGTGCCAGCAGCTCCAGGGGACCACGAGGCTACACCTTC
v_call: TRBV29-1; clone_size: NA; cdr3_length: 14; d_call: NA; j_call: TRBJ1-1; cdr3_aa: CSVMTGTWDTEAFF; cdr3_nt: TGCAGCGTTATGACAGGTACCTGGGACACTGAAGCTTTCTTT
v_call: TRBV2; clone_size: once; cdr3_length: 13; d_call: NA; j_call: TRBJ1-1; cdr3_aa: CASSKMEGTEAFF; cdr3_nt: TGTGCCAGCAGTAAAATGGAGGGGACTGAAGCTTTCTTT
v_call: TRBV5-4; clone_size: NA; cdr3_length: 15; d_call: NA; j_call: TRBJ2-4; cdr3_aa: CASSLARGTRNIQYF; cdr3_nt: TGTGCCAGCAGCTTGGCCCGGGGGACTCGGAACATTCAGTACTTC
v_call: TRBV19; clone_size: few; cdr3_length: 15; d_call: NA; j_call: TRBJ2-6; cdr3_aa: CASSIAGHGANVLTF; cdr3_nt: TGTGCCAGTAGTATTGCGGGTCATGGGGCCAACGTCCTGACTTTC
v_call: TRBV29-1; clone_size: NA; cdr3_length: 12; d_call: NA; j_call: TRBJ1-3; cdr3_aa: CSVIYSGNTIYF; cdr3_nt: TGCAGCGTGATCTACTCTGGAAACACCATATATTTT
v_call: TRBV27; clone_size: NA; cdr3_length: 15; d_call: NA; j_call: TRBJ1-5; cdr3_aa: CASSSTGIGNQPQHF; cdr3_nt: TGTGCCAGCAGTTCAACAGGGATCGGCAATCAGCCCCAGCATTTT
v_call: TRBV6-6; clone_size: few; cdr3_length: 15; d_call: TRBD1; j_call: TRBJ2-3; cdr3_aa: CASSQSGGSTDTQYF; cdr3_nt: TGTGCCAGCAGCCAATCAGGGGGAAGCACAGATACGCAGTATTTT
v_call: TRBV5-1; clone_size: NA; cdr3_length: 14; d_call: NA; j_call: TRBJ2-7; cdr3_aa: CASSWGHLNYEQYF; cdr3_nt: TGCGCCAGCAGTTGGGGACACCTTAACTACGAGCAGTACTTC
v_call: TRBV5-4; clone_size: NA; cdr3_length: 13; d_call: NA; j_call: TRBJ2-5; cdr3_aa: CASSLGGMETQYF; cdr3_nt: TGTGCCAGCAGCTTGGGGGGCATGGAGACCCAGTACTTC
v_call: TRBV13; clone_size: NA; cdr3_length: 19; d_call: TRBD2; j_call: TRBJ2-1; cdr3_aa: CASSSTGGATSGRGDEQFF; cdr3_nt: TGTGCCAGCAGCTCGACAGGGGGTGCTACTAGCGGGAGGGGCGATGAGCAGTTCTTC
v_call: TRBV29-1; clone_size: NA; cdr3_length: 19; d_call: NA; j_call: TRBJ2-2; cdr3_aa: CSVEGDARDSLSNTGELFF; cdr3_nt: TGCAGCGTTGAAGGAGACGCGCGGGATTCCCTATCGAACACCGGGGAGCTGTTTTTT
v_call: TRBV12-5; clone_size: NA; cdr3_length: 15; d_call: TRBD1; j_call: TRBJ2-7; cdr3_aa: CASGPTGQNYGEQYF; cdr3_nt: TGTGCTAGTGGTCCAACGGGACAGAACTACGGCGAGCAGTACTTC
v_call: TRBV5-1; clone_size: NA; cdr3_length: 15; d_call: NA; j_call: TRBJ2-2; cdr3_aa: CASSPSTPQGGELFF; cdr3_nt: TGCGCCAGCAGTCCCTCAACTCCGCAGGGCGGGGAGCTGTTTTTT
v_call: TRBV30; clone_size: NA; cdr3_length: 14; d_call: TRBD1; j_call: TRBJ2-7; cdr3_aa: CAWTGTGGFHEQYF; cdr3_nt: TGTGCCTGGACCGGGACAGGGGGCTTCCACGAGCAGTACTTC
v_call: TRBV6-5; clone_size: NA; cdr3_length: 13; d_call: NA; j_call: TRBJ2-1; cdr3_aa: CASSRTVNNEQFF; cdr3_nt: TGTGCCAGCAGTCGAACAGTAAACAATGAGCAGTTCTTC
v_call: TRBV5-1; clone_size: NA; cdr3_length: 15; d_call: TRBD1; j_call: TRBJ2-3; cdr3_aa: CASTQRDRVIDTQYF; cdr3_nt: TGCGCCAGCACTCAACGGGACAGGGTTATAGATACGCAGTATTTT
v_call: TRBV9; clone_size: NA; cdr3_length: 13; d_call: NA; j_call: TRBJ2-2; cdr3_aa: CASSPREPGELFF; cdr3_nt: TGTGCCAGCAGTCCCCGGGAACCCGGGGAGCTGTTTTTT
v_call: TRBV5-4; clone_size: NA; cdr3_length: 14; d_call: NA; j_call: TRBJ1-1; cdr3_aa: CASSPEGGFTEAFF; cdr3_nt: TGTGCCAGCAGCCCCGAGGGGGGGTTTACTGAAGCTTTCTTT
v_call: TRBV19; clone_size: NA; cdr3_length: 15; d_call: NA; j_call: TRBJ1-2; cdr3_aa: CASSIVLGPSYGYTF; cdr3_nt: TGTGCCAGTAGTATAGTCTTGGGGCCCTCCTATGGCTACACCTTC
v_call: TRBV5-1; clone_size: NA; cdr3_length: 18; d_call: TRBD1; j_call: TRBJ1-1; cdr3_aa: CASNSYAGTEMTNTEAFF; cdr3_nt: TGCGCCAGCAACTCCTATGCCGGGACAGAAATGACGAACACTGAAGCTTTCTTT
v_call: TRBV27; clone_size: NA; cdr3_length: 12; d_call: NA; j_call: TRBJ2-7; cdr3_aa: CASSSSSSEQYF; cdr3_nt: TGTGCCAGCAGTTCGAGTAGCAGCGAGCAGTACTTC
v_call: TRBV4-2; clone_size: NA; cdr3_length: 15; d_call: TRBD1; j_call: TRBJ1-5; cdr3_aa: CASSQAGGQGTPQHF; cdr3_nt: TGTGCCAGCAGCCAAGCAGGGGGCCAGGGAACGCCCCAGCATTTT
v_call: TRBV27; clone_size: few; cdr3_length: 17; d_call: NA; j_call: TRBJ1-3; cdr3_aa: CASSFSGRYRSGNTIYF; cdr3_nt: TGTGCCAGCAGTTTTTCGGGAAGGTACCGCTCTGGAAACACCATATATTTT